These 15 T cell receptor beta chains originate from one sample sequenced in a study of blood T cell repertoires in COVID-19. Clones were read by immunoSEQ multiplex PCR, and TCRdb kept only the in-frame ones, dropping some. The repertoire consists of about 220,000 clones, with 70% to 90% occurring once and the leading ten covering roughly 2.8%. The specimen was peripheral blood. These receptors were obtained from a man aged 50 or older who had recovered from COVID-19.

CDR3 in amino acids: CASSASGGKQYF. For the CDR3, the DNA is TGTGCCAGCAGTGCTTCAGGGGGAAAGCAGTACTTC. The chain couples TRBV2 to TRBJ2-7; 7 bases are shared with TRBD1. The germline gives CDR1 SNHLY, CDR2 FYNNEI. The CDR3 is 12 residues long. V gave up 4 bases and J gave up 8 bases; unmatched junction bases: 5. Supplemented by reference TRBV2 and TRBJ2-7, the full variable domain reads EPEVTQTPSHQVTQMGQEVILRCVPISNHLYFYWYRQILGQKVEFLVSFYNNEISEKSEIFDDQFSVERPDGSNFTLKIRSTKLEDSAMYFCASSASGGKQYFGPGTRLTVT.

The rearrangement uses TRBV10-2 and TRBJ1-1; D possibly corresponds to TRBD1 (6 bases). This CDR3 has 13 residues. V dropped 7 bases and J dropped 3 bases, with 12 bases sitting between them. CDR1 is WSHSY, CDR2 SAAADI, per germline. CDR3 nucleotides: TGCGCCAGCAAAGGGGGGGGGTACACTGAAGCTTTCTTT. Amino acids: CASKGGGYTEAFF.

The rearrangement links TRBV6-1 to TRBJ2-1; TRBD2 aligns across 9 bases. Germline V gene lookup returns CDR1 MNHNS and CDR2 SASEGT. The CDR3 has 15 residues. V trimming: 2 bases; J trimming: 10 bases; junction bases outside the gene matches: 9. CDR3 nucleotides: TGTGCCAGCAGTGAAATGGTAGCGGGAGTCCAGGAGCAGTTCTTC. Its translation: CASSEMVAGVQEQFF.

This chain joins TRBV6-1 and TRBJ1-6; TRBD1 might be the D (6 bases). This CDR3 has 15 residues. V lost 2 bases and J lost 8, with 13 bases in between. Germline V CDR1 and CDR2: MNHNS, SASEGT. The chain's CDR3 is CASSERGGGDSPLHF. The CDR3 DNA sequence: TGTGCCAGCAGTGAAAGGGGGGGCGGGGATTCACCCCTCCACTTT.

The chain uses TRBV9 and TRBJ2-1, with 7 bases fitting TRBD2. Germline CDR1 reads SGDLS; CDR2 reads YYNGEE. Trimming at V came to 0 bases and at J to 3 bases, leaving 6 bases not matched to a gene. This CDR3 has 16 amino acids. The CDR3 region is CASSVAQSGGYNEQFF. CDR3 nucleotide sequence: TGTGCCAGCAGCGTAGCTCAATCGGGAGGCTACAATGAGCAGTTCTTC.

This clone was detected once. This chain uses TRBV7-2 with TRBJ2-2; a weak D match, TRBD1 (6 bases). The V and J ends lost 5 bases and 2 bases respectively, with 18 bases between them. Germline CDR1 SGHTA, CDR2 FQGNSA. The CDR3 totals 17 residues. The CDR3 coding sequence is TGTGCCAGCAGCCTAACAGGGTATCTTGCCAACACCGGGGAGCTGTTTTTT. This codes for CASSLTGYLANTGELFF.

The V and J genes are TRBV19 and TRBJ1-1, with D tentatively TRBD1 (6 bases). V lost 3 bases and J lost 1, with 12 bases in between. Germline V gene sequence: CDR1 LNHDA, CDR2 SQIVND (reference sequence). This CDR3 contains 15 residues. DNA for the CDR3: TGTGCCAGTAGTATTCTTGGACAGCCGAACACTGAAGCTTTCTTT. Residues: CASSILGQPNTEAFF.

This clone was seen repeatedly, ten times or more. This sequence joins TRBV19 and TRBJ1-1, with D unclear. CDR3 length: 14 amino acids. From germline, CDR1 is LNHDA and CDR2 SQIVND (reference sequence). V was clipped by 4 bases and J by 1 base, with 10 bases between them. CDR3: CASSRSRQNTEAFF. DNA of the CDR3: TGTGCCAGTAGTAGATCACGACAGAACACTGAAGCTTTCTTT.

The rearrangement uses TRBV19 and TRBJ1-2, with a weak D call TRBD1 (6 bases). V was shortened by 8 bases and J by 8 bases, with 15 bases between the two germline ends. This CDR3 spans 12 amino acids. Germline CDR1 reads LNHDA; CDR2 reads SQIVND (reference sequence). Written as DNA, the CDR3 is TGTGCCAGTCTCGGGGGGCGAGTGGGCTACACCTTC. It encodes CASLGGRVGYTF.

The V call is TRBV5-6, the J call TRBJ2-1; 15 positions agree with TRBD2. V lost 4 bases, J lost 12 bases, and 17 bases stayed unmatched. The CDR3 runs to 18 residues. From germline, CDR1 is SGHDT and CDR2 YYEEEE. CDR3 residues: CASSRDRGLAGGLGGQFF. CDR3 nucleotide sequence: TGTGCCAGCAGCCGGGACAGGGGACTAGCGGGAGGACTAGGGGGGCAGTTCTTC.

This clone has a single count. The CDR3 here is CASSSAGSQKNIQYF. The CDR3 DNA is TGTGCCAGCAGCTCCGCGGGCAGTCAGAAAAACATTCAGTACTTC. The chain uses TRBV28 and TRBJ2-4, with TRBD2 as a possible D gene (5 bases). Trimming stripped 6 bases from V and 4 bases from J, with 16 bases between. This CDR3 is 15 amino acids long. Per germline, CDR1 MDHEN and CDR2 SYDVKM.

The rearrangement links TRBV6-5 to TRBJ2-1, with 9 positions matching TRBD1. V gave up 5 bases and J gave up 7 bases; unmatched junction bases: 9. CDR1 and CDR2 from the germline V gene are MNHEY and SVGAGI. The CDR3 sequence is 15 residues long. CDR3 sequence reads: CASSTHRGRGNEQFF. In nucleotides, the CDR3 is TGTGCCAGCAGTACCCACAGGGGGCGAGGGAATGAGCAGTTCTTC.

This sequence joins TRBV7-2 and TRBJ1-4; 8 positions agree with TRBD1. The CDR3 contains 15 residues. Trimming removed 4 bases from V and 4 bases from J; junction bases left unmatched: 5. Germline V gives CDR1 SGHTA, CDR2 FQGNSA. The CDR3 DNA is TGTGCCAGCAGCTGGACAGGGAGCGTTAATGAAAAACTGTTTTTT. Its translation: CASSWTGSVNEKLFF.

This chain connects TRBV7-8 to TRBJ2-3, with 11 bases matching TRBD2. V was pared by 5 bases and J by 2 bases, with 6 bases of the junction left unmatched. CDR3 length: 16 residues. In germline, CDR1 is SGHVS, CDR2 FQNEAQ. The CDR3 spells CASSRGTSGVTDTQYF. The CDR3 coding sequence is TGTGCCAGCAGCAGAGGGACTAGCGGAGTCACAGATACGCAGTATTTT. The full variable domain, its missing parts supplied by reference TRBV7-8 and TRBJ2-3, is GAGVSQSPRYKVAKRGQDVALRCDPISGHVSLFWYQQALGQGPEFLTYFQNEAQLDKSGLPSDRFFAERPEGSVSTLKIQRTQQEDSAVYLCASSRGTSGVTDTQYFGPGTRLTVL.

This clone was seen many times. The chain links TRBV7-6 to TRBJ2-2, with D uncertain. Per the germline V gene, CDR1 is SGHVS and CDR2 is FNYEAQ. The CDR3 runs 15 residues. Trimming left V 1 base short and J 1 base short, with 7 bases between. The chain's CDR3 is CASSLEPVNTGELFF. The DNA for the CDR3 is TGTGCCAGCAGCTTAGAGCCGGTGAACACCGGGGAGCTGTTTTTT.